The clone carrying this T cell receptor (beta chain) was detected once. A much larger clonotype is one base distant, so this may be a read error. The entry originates in a study of T cells after yellow fever vaccination. Using its own MiXCR run on the 5' RACE reads, TCRdb lists one record per CDR3 protein. The sample holds about 230,000 distinct CDR3 sequences, 6.7% seen once. The CDR3 covers 13 residues. The germline CDR1 and CDR2 sequences are SGHRS and YFSETQ. The sequence came from a man aged 25 to 40 who received the YFV17D yellow fever vaccine. V gene TRBV5-1 combines with J gene TRBJ1-4; D uncertain. This specimen was CD4+ T cells sorted from PBMCs, taken on the day of the yellow fever booster vaccination. The chain's CDR3 is CASSLGGNEKLVF. The DNA for the CDR3 is TGCGCCAGCAGCTTGGGCGGGAATGAAAAACTGGTTTTT.